This T cell receptor (beta chain) was captured by sequencing in a study of Graves' ophthalmopathy and Graves' hyperthyroidism. Amplification from RNA transcripts yielded the TCR beta CDR3 regions. The library came from an HTBI-primed first-round RT-PCR and a second-round multiplex PCR. TCRdb fed the multiplex PCR reads into MiXCR, producing one record per CDR3 protein. The sample lists a few hundred thousand distinct CDR3 sequences, approximately 15% occurring once. Trimming took 4 bases from V and 6 from J, leaving 14 bases between them. Per the germline V gene, CDR1 is SGHVS and CDR2 is FQNEAQ. The CDR3 is 14 residues long. A few counts support this clonotype.

The chain combines TRBV7-8 with TRBJ2-3; D perhaps matches TRBD1 (5 bases). The receptor comes from a woman aged 18-29 years with stable Graves' hyperthyroidism. Sequencing was carried out using peripheral blood. CDR3 region: CASSSGAKGDTQYF. CDR3 coding DNA: TGTGCCAGCAGCTCCGGAGCCAAGGGGGATACGCAGTATTTT.